These T cell receptor beta chains were read from a single sample in a study of shared clonotypes between healthy human individuals. Generated by immunoSEQ multiplex PCR, the TCRdb table keeps only in-frame clones and is missing some. The sample shows fewer than 2.5 million clones, roughly 93% of them seen only once. Material: naive CD4+ T cells from PBMCs. The receptors derive from a man younger than 35 in good health. Some clones in this sample may be carry-over from other donors' samples. The CDR3 runs from the conserved cysteine through the conserved F or W. A D gene is named only where the DNA matches it firmly. Clone sizes are given selectively: once, few, many, or a class where the clone is expanded.

- | TRBJ2-3 | 14 | - | TRBV5-1 | CASSLRDNTDTQYF | TGCGCCAGCAGCTTGCGTGACAACACAGATACGCAGTATTTT
TRBD2 | TRBJ2-1 | 15 | - | TRBV29-1 | CSVASRASGGNEQFF | TGCAGCGTTGCCTCCCGGGCTAGCGGGGGCAATGAGCAGTTCTTC
TRBD1 | TRBJ1-4 | 18 | - | TRBV7-9 | CASRKDRGRVWTNEKLFF | TGTGCCAGCAGAAAGGACAGGGGCAGGGTGTGGACTAATGAAAAACTGTTTTTT
TRBD1 | TRBJ1-2 | 18 | - | TRBV11-2 | CASSLWGQGAAANYGYTF | TGTGCCAGCAGCTTATGGGGGCAGGGGGCCGCCGCCAACTATGGCTACACCTTC
TRBD1 | TRBJ1-4 | 16 | - | TRBV11-2 | CASSSLGQGGNEKLFF | TGTGCCAGCAGCTCCTTAGGACAGGGCGGTAATGAAAAACTGTTTTTT
- | TRBJ1-2 | 13 | - | TRBV7-6 | CASSPDRNYGYTF | TGTGCCAGCAGCCCGGACAGAAACTATGGCTACACCTTC
- | TRBJ1-2 | 12 | - | TRBV28 | CASSLFSYGYTF | TGTGCCAGCAGTTTATTTAGCTATGGCTACACCTTC
TRBD1 | TRBJ2-5 | 16 | - | TRBV6-5 | CASSYSRTGGQETQYF | TGTGCCAGCAGTTACTCGAGAACAGGGGGACAAGAGACCCAGTACTTC
- | TRBJ2-1 | 16 | - | TRBV19 | CASTPDGFPSYNEQFF | TGTGCCAGTACCCCCGACGGGTTCCCCTCCTACAATGAGCAGTTCTTC
- | TRBJ2-1 | 18 | - | TRBV11-2 | CASRQPWGREGPNNEQFF | TGTGCCAGCAGACAACCCTGGGGGCGGGAAGGACCCAACAATGAGCAGTTCTTC
TRBD2 | TRBJ2-7 | 15 | - | TRBV6-5 | CASSYGRTSRYEQYF | TGTGCCAGCAGTTACGGCCGGACTAGCAGATACGAGCAGTACTTC
- | TRBJ1-6 | 13 | - | TRBV2 | CASSDQGSSPLHF | TGTGCCAGCAGTGACCAAGGGAGTTCACCCCTCCACTTT
- | TRBJ2-5 | 15 | once | TRBV15 | CATSRGPSPPETQYF | TGTGCCACCAGCAGGGGACCGTCCCCCCCTGAGACCCAGTACTTC
- | TRBJ2-7 | 15 | - | TRBV5-1 | CASSLNSGGGYEQYF | TGCGCCAGCAGCTTGAATTCAGGCGGAGGCTACGAGCAGTACTTC
- | TRBJ2-7 | 12 | - | TRBV7-2 | CASSFLTYEQYF | TGTGCCAGCAGCTTTTTAACCTACGAGCAGTACTTC
- | TRBJ2-6 | 15 | - | TRBV5-1 | CASSLGREGANVLTF | TGCGCCAGCAGCTTGGGCCGGGAGGGGGCCAACGTCCTGACTTTC
- | TRBJ2-5 | 13 | once | TRBV9 | CASSARDQETQYF | TGTGCCAGCAGCGCCCGGGACCAAGAGACCCAGTACTTC
TRBD2 | TRBJ2-2 | 16 | - | TRBV7-9 | CASSSGLAGNTGELFF | TGTGCCAGCAGCTCCGGACTAGCGGGGAACACCGGGGAGCTGTTTTTT
- | TRBJ2-5 | 12 | once | TRBV6-5 | CASSSNHRTQYF | TGTGCCAGCAGTTCCAACCACCGGACCCAGTACTTC
TRBD2 | TRBJ2-1 | 15 | once | TRBV14 | CASSQPGTNYNEQFF | TGTGCCAGCAGCCAACCCGGGACTAACTACAATGAGCAGTTCTTC
TRBD2 | TRBJ2-3 | 14 | - | TRBV9 | CASSVGTSGDTQYF | TGTGCCAGCAGCGTAGGGACTAGCGGAGATACGCAGTATTTT
- | TRBJ1-2 | 18 | - | TRBV7-9 | CASSPELLPPQRHYGYTF | TGTGCCAGCAGCCCCGAGCTTCTTCCCCCCCAGCGGCACTATGGCTACACCTTC
TRBD2 | TRBJ2-5 | 16 | - | TRBV27 | CASSPHSGRGQETQYF | TGTGCCAGCAGTCCACATAGCGGGAGAGGGCAAGAGACCCAGTACTTC
- | TRBJ1-5 | 12 | - | TRBV6-6 | CASRGLGQPQHF | TGTGCCAGCAGGGGGCTGGGTCAGCCCCAGCATTTT
TRBD1 | TRBJ1-2 | 18 | - | TRBV2 | CASIQDRVRGRGNYGYTF | TGTGCCAGCATTCAGGACAGGGTACGCGGTAGGGGTAACTATGGCTACACCTTC
TRBD2 | TRBJ2-5 | 14 | - | TRBV19 | CASSMTSGNGAQYF | TGTGCCAGTAGTATGACTAGCGGGAATGGGGCCCAGTACTTC
- | TRBJ1-3 | 19 | - | TRBV4-1 | CASSQDPRQRGLSGNTIYF | TGCGCCAGCAGCCAAGACCCGCGACAGCGGGGCCTCTCTGGAAACACCATATATTTT
- | TRBJ2-7 | 14 | once | TRBV5-5 | CASSLVTHAYEQYF | TGTGCCAGCAGCTTGGTTACACACGCCTACGAGCAGTACTTC
- | TRBJ2-2 | 13 | - | TRBV7-2 | CASSLERHGELFF | TGTGCCAGCAGCTTAGAGCGCCACGGGGAGCTGTTTTTT